Below are 30 T cell receptor beta chains sequenced from a single sample in a study of T cell responses to AZD1222 COVID-19 vaccine. Repertoires were generated with immunoSEQ multiplex PCR, while TCRdb's copy carries only in-frame clones and drops some. The sample has 140,000 to 150,000 clones; approximately 90% are singletons. Sequencing was performed on peripheral blood, taken on day 0 of AZD1222 vaccination. These receptors all come from an adult in good health.

This sequence joins TRBV11-2 and TRBJ2-1, with 10 positions matching TRBD2. With 5 bases clipped from V and 7 bases from J, the junction kept 5 bases outside the gene matches. Germline CDR1 is SGHAT and CDR2 is FQNNGV. The CDR3 totals 14 residues. The CDR3 DNA sequence: TGTGCCAGCAGCCCTAGCGGGAGCCTGAATGAGCAGTTCTTC. This sequence encodes CASSPSGSLNEQFF.

This chain joins TRBV12-3 or TRBV12-4 and TRBJ1-5, with 8 nucleotides matching TRBD1. The CDR3 spans 13 residues. With V trimmed by 5 bases and J by 9 bases, 6 bases remained unmatched. DNA for the CDR3: TGTGCCAGCAGTAACAGGGGGTCCGGGCCCCAGCATTTT. Translation: CASSNRGSGPQHF.

This chain links TRBV4-2 with TRBJ2-3; tentatively, D is TRBD1 or TRBD2 (5 bases each). The germline V gene encodes CDR1 LGHNA and CDR2 YNFKEQ. This CDR3 has 16 residues. The V gene lost 0 bases and the J gene lost 1 base, with 11 bases spanning the gap. CDR3 DNA: TGTGCCAGCAGCCAAGATCGAAGGGGAGGCACAGATACGCAGTATTTT. Amino acid sequence: CASSQDRRGGTDTQYF.

The CDR3 spells CASSLQGWTEAFF. The DNA for the CDR3 is TGTGCCAGCAGTCTTCAGGGTTGGACTGAAGCTTTCTTT. V gene TRBV27 combines with J gene TRBJ1-1; tentative D call: TRBD1 (5 bases). The V and J ends lost 5 bases and 5 bases respectively, with 12 bases between them. Germline assignment: CDR1 MNHEY and CDR2 SMNVEV (reference sequence). The CDR3 is 13 residues long.

The chain recombines TRBV7-9 with TRBJ2-2, with TRBD2 matching over 7 bases. The CDR3 contains 18 residues. Germline CDR1 SEHNR, CDR2 FQNEAQ (reference sequence). Trimming cost V 5 bases and J 1 base; bases outside gene matches: 13. This CDR3 reads CASSPLRTGTMNTGELFF. The CDR3 DNA reads as TGTGCCAGCAGCCCACTAAGGACCGGGACTATGAACACCGGGGAGCTGTTTTTT.

V is TRBV19 and J is TRBJ1-1; D is unresolved. In germline, CDR1 is LNHDA, CDR2 SQIVND (reference sequence). This CDR3 has 14 residues. Between the trimmed V and J ends, which lost 3 bases and 4 bases, there was a span of 12 bases. CDR3 in DNA: TGTGCCAGTAGTATTGGCTCGGGGAGCACTGAAGCTTTCTTT. This translates into CASSIGSGSTEAFF.

The chain is built from TRBV11-3 and TRBJ1-1; possibly TRBD1 for D (6 bases). Germline CDR1 and CDR2: SGHNT and YENEEA. Trimming stripped 5 bases from V and 10 bases from J, with 14 bases between. This CDR3 region has 12 residues. For the CDR3, the DNA is TGTGCCAGCAGCAAGGGGGAGGGGGTAGCTTTCTTT. It is translated as CASSKGEGVAFF.

The V gene is TRBV29-1, the J gene TRBJ1-5; no reliable D call. Trimming removed 4 bases from V and 4 bases from J, with 8 bases in between. The CDR3 is made up of 12 amino acids. Germline assignment: CDR1 SQVTM and CDR2 ANQGSEA. Written as DNA, the CDR3 is TGCAGCGTTGGGTCCAGTAATCAGCCCCAGCATTTT. Encoded protein: CSVGSSNQPQHF.

This chain uses TRBV5-1 with TRBJ2-3; D might be TRBD2 (5 bases). Trimming took 4 bases from V and 7 from J, leaving 19 bases between them. The CDR3 extends over 15 amino acids. The germline CDR1 and CDR2 sequences are SGHRS and YFSETQ. The CDR3 nucleotides are TGCGCCAGCAGCGGGCTAGCCGCTCTCTATAATACGCAGTATTTT. This sequence encodes CASSGLAALYNTQYF.

The V gene is TRBV28, the J gene TRBJ1-6, with TRBD1 matching over 9 bases. CDR3 length: 15 amino acids. Trimming at V came to 4 bases and at J to 7 bases, leaving 5 bases not matched to a gene. Germline V CDR1 and CDR2: MDHEN, SYDVKM. The CDR3 sequence: CASSSYGTGNSPLHF. The CDR3 DNA is TGTGCCAGCAGTTCCTACGGGACAGGGAATTCACCCCTCCACTTT.

The chain is built from TRBV29-1 and TRBJ1-4; D unclear. V was shortened by 6 bases and J by 5 bases, with 10 bases between the two germline ends. Germline V gene data show CDR1 as SQVTM and CDR2 as ANQGSEA. The CDR3 loop spans 12 amino acids. The CDR3 spells CSVGVGNEKLFF. CDR3 in DNA: TGCAGCGTGGGCGTAGGGAATGAAAAACTGTTTTTT.

This chain connects TRBV19 to TRBJ2-1; D is undetermined. CDR1 is LNHDA, CDR2 SQIVND, per germline (reference sequence). The length of the CDR3 is 15 residues. V lost 2 bases, J lost 8 bases, and 16 bases lay in between. CDR3 DNA: TGTGCCAGTAGTATATACGGGCTAGGGAAGGATGAGCAGTTCTTC. It codes for CASSIYGLGKDEQFF.

This chain links TRBV28 with TRBJ2-7; D remains unclear. The V end was cut by 5 bases, the J end by 5 bases, with 7 bases between. The CDR3 covers 11 residues. Germline V gene lookup returns CDR1 MDHEN and CDR2 SYDVKM. The CDR3 sequence is CASSLRHEQYF. In DNA, the CDR3 is TGTGCCAGCAGTCTTCGGCACGAGCAGTACTTC.

The rearrangement joins TRBV5-6 to TRBJ2-1, with 9 bases that match TRBD2. The CDR3 contains 16 residues. CDR1 and CDR2 from the germline V gene are SGHDT and YYEEEE. V lost 3 bases, J lost 5 bases, and 9 bases stayed unmatched. The CDR3 nucleotides read TGTGCCAGCAGCTACCTAGCTAGCGGGGACAACAATGAGCAGTTCTTC. Translated, it gives CASSYLASGDNNEQFF.

Written as DNA, the CDR3 is TGTGCCAGCAGCACGCTACAGGCCCAAGAGACCCAGTACTTC. This codes for CASSTLQAQETQYF. V usage is TRBV5-4 and J usage is TRBJ2-5; maybe TRBD1 (5 bases). Per the germline V gene, CDR1 is SGHNT and CDR2 is YYREEE (reference sequence). The CDR3 extends over 14 amino acids. Deletions cut 4 bases from V and 1 base from J, with 11 bases between.

This chain connects TRBV11-2 to TRBJ2-7, with D possibly TRBD2 on 5 matching bases. Germline V gene sequence: CDR1 SGHAT, CDR2 FQNNGV. This CDR3 is 14 amino acids long. V lost 2 bases and J lost 3, with 11 bases in between. The CDR3 DNA reads as TGTGCCAGCAGCTTATCGGGGAAGAGCTACGAGCAGTACTTC. It specifies CASSLSGKSYEQYF.

This clone was counted a single time. The rearrangement uses TRBV18 and TRBJ2-5, with no clear D. CDR1 KGHSH and CDR2 LQKENI come from the germline V gene. Trimming took 6 bases from V and 5 from J, leaving 13 bases between them. The CDR3 consists of 13 residues. This chain's CDR3 is CASSPSLGETQYF. CDR3 coding DNA: TGTGCCAGCTCCCCGTCCCTGGGGGAGACCCAGTACTTC.

This rearrangement joins TRBV27 to TRBJ2-3; D not certain. Germline values: CDR1 MNHEY, CDR2 SMNVEV (reference sequence). The CDR3 contains 16 residues. V lost 3 bases and J 0 bases, leaving 13 bases between the germline ends. This chain's CDR3 is CASSLESSLSTDTQYF. CDR3 nucleotide sequence: TGTGCCAGCAGTTTGGAGTCTTCGCTAAGCACAGATACGCAGTATTTT.

This clone was recorded only once. The V gene is TRBV12-3 or TRBV12-4, the J gene TRBJ1-5; the D is unclear. The CDR3 is 11 residues long. With 6 bases removed from V and 9 bases from J, the gap between germline ends came to 9 bases. The CDR3 DNA follows: TGTGCCAGCAGCCTAGTAGGGCCCCAGCATTTT. Translated, it gives CASSLVGPQHF.

The chain links TRBV5-4 to TRBJ2-1; no firm D call. V was shortened by 2 bases and J by 10 bases, with 13 bases between the two germline ends. This CDR3 contains 13 residues. CDR1 and CDR2 (germline): SGHNT, YYREEE (reference sequence). CDR3 protein: CASSFRLMGEQFF. CDR3 sequence (DNA): TGTGCCAGCAGCTTTCGCCTAATGGGAGAGCAGTTCTTC. The full variable domain, in which reference TRBV5-4 and TRBJ2-1 provide the parts outside the CDR3, is ETGVTQSPTHLIKTRGQQVTLRCSSQSGHNTVSWYQQALGQGPQFIFQYYREEENGRGNFPPRFSGLQFPNYSSELNVNALELDDSALYLCASSFRLMGEQFFGPGTRLTVL.

This clone occurred once. V and J are TRBV11-1 and TRBJ2-1, with 13 bases that match TRBD2. The CDR3 is 16 residues long. The germline V gene has CDR1 SGHAT and CDR2 FQDESV (reference sequence). Unmatched junction bases numbered 4, after V lost 6 bases and J lost 2 bases. The CDR3 DNA is TGTGCCAGCAGGGAAGGACTAGCGGGAGCCTACAATGAGCAGTTCTTC. Its translation is CASREGLAGAYNEQFF.

This chain uses TRBV15 with TRBJ1-1, with D unresolved. Trimming took off 1 base at V and 0 bases at J, with 3 bases between the two ends. CDR3 length equals 13 residues. Looked up from germline, CDR1 is LNHNV and CDR2 is YYDKDF (reference sequence). The CDR3 here is CATSRVLNTEAFF. DNA for the CDR3: TGTGCCACCAGCAGAGTACTGAACACTGAAGCTTTCTTT.

V usage is TRBV11-2 and J usage is TRBJ2-6; D gene uncertain. Trimming took 3 bases from V and 0 from J, leaving 15 bases between them. CDR3 length: 18 residues. Germline loops: CDR1 SGHAT, CDR2 FQNNGV. The CDR3 DNA sequence: TGTGCCAGCAGCTTTGTGGCAGGTATCCGCTCTGGGGCCAACGTCCTGACTTTC. Translating gives CASSFVAGIRSGANVLTF. Complete variable domain (other parts from reference TRBV11-2 and TRBJ2-6): EAGVAQSPRYKIIEKRQSVAFWCNPISGHATLYWYQQILGQGPKLLIQFQNNGVVDDSQLPKDRFSAERLKGVDSTLKIQPAKLEDSAVYLCASSFVAGIRSGANVLTFGAGSRLTVL.

This sequence joins TRBV2 and TRBJ2-7, with a weak D call TRBD2 (5 bases). V was trimmed by 1 base and J by 5 bases, leaving 15 bases between them. The CDR3 loop spans 15 amino acids. Germline V CDR1 and CDR2: SNHLY, FYNNEI. CDR3 sequence (DNA): TGTGCCAGCAGTGAAGGAGGGATGAAAAGGAACGAGCAGTACTTC. It encodes CASSEGGMKRNEQYF.

This chain connects TRBV2 to TRBJ2-1; no definite D call. In germline, CDR1 is SNHLY, CDR2 FYNNEI. There are 15 residues in the CDR3. Trimming shortened V by 3 bases and J by 9 bases, and 18 bases separated the two germline ends. CDR3 loop: CASSEGVTTISEQFF. Written as DNA, the CDR3 is TGTGCCAGCAGTGAGGGTGTAACTACAATCTCTGAGCAGTTCTTC.

This clone came up once. The V call is TRBV6-6, the J call TRBJ1-5; TRBD1 agrees at 11 bases. The trim removed 5 bases at V and 3 bases at J, leaving 9 bases unmatched. The CDR3 length is 17 residues. Germline CDR1 reads MNHNY; CDR2 reads SVGAGI (reference sequence). CDR3 in DNA: TGTGCCAGCAGTCCCCCCGGGACAGGGGGATTCAATCAGCCCCAGCATTTT. Amino acids: CASSPPGTGGFNQPQHF.

The gene calls are TRBV3-1 (or the pseudogene TRBV3-2) and TRBJ2-7; D remains ambiguous. CDR1 LGHDT and CDR2 YNNKEL come from the germline V gene (reference sequence). V was clipped by 1 base and J by 0 bases, with 10 bases between them. The CDR3 has 15 residues. CDR3 nucleotide sequence: TGTGCCAGCAGCCAAGGCCACGAGAGCTCCTACGAGCAGTACTTC. Translated, it gives CASSQGHESSYEQYF.

The chain combines TRBV5-5 with TRBJ2-7; D is unresolved. The CDR3 sequence is 16 residues long. V was cut by 4 bases and J by 5 bases, with 22 bases left in between. Germline lookup yields CDR1 SGHKS and CDR2 YYEKEE (reference sequence). The chain's CDR3 is CASSPRLSAPQNEQYF. The CDR3, as DNA: TGTGCCAGCAGCCCCCGACTCAGCGCCCCCCAGAACGAGCAGTACTTC.

V usage is TRBV11-2 and J usage is TRBJ2-2; no definite D call. The CDR3 consists of 11 residues. V lost 2 bases and J lost 9, with 4 bases in between. Germline lookup yields CDR1 SGHAT and CDR2 FQNNGV. DNA for the CDR3: TGTGCCAGCAGCTTACAATGGGAGCTGTTTTTT. Translating it yields CASSLQWELFF. The whole variable domain, remainder taken from reference TRBV11-2 and TRBJ2-2, is EAGVAQSPRYKIIEKRQSVAFWCNPISGHATLYWYQQILGQGPKLLIQFQNNGVVDDSQLPKDRFSAERLKGVDSTLKIQPAKLEDSAVYLCASSLQWELFFGEGSRLTVL.

The chain uses TRBV19 and TRBJ1-5; TRBD1 agrees at 12 bases. The V and J ends lost 7 bases and 4 bases, in that order; junction bases with no gene match: 8. The germline V gene has CDR1 LNHDA and CDR2 SQIVND (reference sequence). The CDR3 has 16 amino acids. The CDR3 loop reads CASTVGTGGGNQPQHF. The DNA for the CDR3 is TGTGCCAGTACCGTCGGGACAGGGGGCGGGAATCAGCCCCAGCATTTT.